This T cell receptor (beta chain) is drawn from a study of shared clonotypes between healthy human individuals. Study-level points and caveats: With a handful of donors compared, around 5.4% of naive CD4 clonotypes were shared.

Tens of thousands of T cell genomes, or around 180 ng DNA, went into the sorted-subset replicate PCRs. Generated by immunoSEQ multiplex PCR, the TCRdb table keeps only in-frame clones and is missing some. The sample has millions of clones, roughly 94% seen once. J gave up 3 bases and V 3 bases, and 10 bases lay outside the gene matches. Germline CDR1 is SGHRS and CDR2 is YFSETQ. The CDR3 sequence is 17 residues long. In the case of this clone: The antigen remains unidentified.

Sequencing used naive CD4+ T cells sorted from blood. Subset described: CD45RA+ positively selected. The chain recombines TRBV5-1 with TRBJ2-1, with TRBD1 matching over 9 bases. The TCR comes from a man aged 18-30 years in good health. The CDR3 sequence is CASSSLTRDRVYNEQFF. DNA of the CDR3: TGCGCCAGCAGCTCGCTAACCCGGGACAGGGTCTACAATGAGCAGTTCTTC.